This TCR beta chain was sequenced during a study of cytomegalovirus exposure and HLA in healthy donors. Study conclusions and caveats: A further, later analysis showed that HLA-associated TCR beta chains (compared with equally common others) were more clonally expanded. Cytomegalovirus association was listed for 150 to 200 TCR beta chains. The authors reported that TCR beta sequences could predict HLA-A and HLA-B alleles. These predictions were accurate for most subjects in the first cohort. TCR beta V- and J-gene trimming was later associated with a missense DCLRE1C variant.

Primers included in the PCR were 60 Vbeta and 13 Jbeta primers. The assay was immunoSEQ multiplex PCR, and TCRdb's table has in-frame clones only and misses some. The sample consists of 85,000 to 120,000 clones, 71% of them appearing once. Worth noting for this clone: Its antigen is currently unknown.

Germline values: CDR1 SGHTA, CDR2 FQGNSA. There are 13 residues in the CDR3. V shed 3 bases and J shed 4 bases, with 7 bases lying between them. Sequenced input: PBMCs. This rearrangement joins TRBV7-2 to TRBJ1-5; no definite D call. The sequence came from a female donor in good health and CMV-seronegative. The chain's CDR3 is CASSFNQNQPQHF. The CDR3 coding sequence is TGTGCCAGCAGCTTCAACCAGAATCAGCCCCAGCATTTT.